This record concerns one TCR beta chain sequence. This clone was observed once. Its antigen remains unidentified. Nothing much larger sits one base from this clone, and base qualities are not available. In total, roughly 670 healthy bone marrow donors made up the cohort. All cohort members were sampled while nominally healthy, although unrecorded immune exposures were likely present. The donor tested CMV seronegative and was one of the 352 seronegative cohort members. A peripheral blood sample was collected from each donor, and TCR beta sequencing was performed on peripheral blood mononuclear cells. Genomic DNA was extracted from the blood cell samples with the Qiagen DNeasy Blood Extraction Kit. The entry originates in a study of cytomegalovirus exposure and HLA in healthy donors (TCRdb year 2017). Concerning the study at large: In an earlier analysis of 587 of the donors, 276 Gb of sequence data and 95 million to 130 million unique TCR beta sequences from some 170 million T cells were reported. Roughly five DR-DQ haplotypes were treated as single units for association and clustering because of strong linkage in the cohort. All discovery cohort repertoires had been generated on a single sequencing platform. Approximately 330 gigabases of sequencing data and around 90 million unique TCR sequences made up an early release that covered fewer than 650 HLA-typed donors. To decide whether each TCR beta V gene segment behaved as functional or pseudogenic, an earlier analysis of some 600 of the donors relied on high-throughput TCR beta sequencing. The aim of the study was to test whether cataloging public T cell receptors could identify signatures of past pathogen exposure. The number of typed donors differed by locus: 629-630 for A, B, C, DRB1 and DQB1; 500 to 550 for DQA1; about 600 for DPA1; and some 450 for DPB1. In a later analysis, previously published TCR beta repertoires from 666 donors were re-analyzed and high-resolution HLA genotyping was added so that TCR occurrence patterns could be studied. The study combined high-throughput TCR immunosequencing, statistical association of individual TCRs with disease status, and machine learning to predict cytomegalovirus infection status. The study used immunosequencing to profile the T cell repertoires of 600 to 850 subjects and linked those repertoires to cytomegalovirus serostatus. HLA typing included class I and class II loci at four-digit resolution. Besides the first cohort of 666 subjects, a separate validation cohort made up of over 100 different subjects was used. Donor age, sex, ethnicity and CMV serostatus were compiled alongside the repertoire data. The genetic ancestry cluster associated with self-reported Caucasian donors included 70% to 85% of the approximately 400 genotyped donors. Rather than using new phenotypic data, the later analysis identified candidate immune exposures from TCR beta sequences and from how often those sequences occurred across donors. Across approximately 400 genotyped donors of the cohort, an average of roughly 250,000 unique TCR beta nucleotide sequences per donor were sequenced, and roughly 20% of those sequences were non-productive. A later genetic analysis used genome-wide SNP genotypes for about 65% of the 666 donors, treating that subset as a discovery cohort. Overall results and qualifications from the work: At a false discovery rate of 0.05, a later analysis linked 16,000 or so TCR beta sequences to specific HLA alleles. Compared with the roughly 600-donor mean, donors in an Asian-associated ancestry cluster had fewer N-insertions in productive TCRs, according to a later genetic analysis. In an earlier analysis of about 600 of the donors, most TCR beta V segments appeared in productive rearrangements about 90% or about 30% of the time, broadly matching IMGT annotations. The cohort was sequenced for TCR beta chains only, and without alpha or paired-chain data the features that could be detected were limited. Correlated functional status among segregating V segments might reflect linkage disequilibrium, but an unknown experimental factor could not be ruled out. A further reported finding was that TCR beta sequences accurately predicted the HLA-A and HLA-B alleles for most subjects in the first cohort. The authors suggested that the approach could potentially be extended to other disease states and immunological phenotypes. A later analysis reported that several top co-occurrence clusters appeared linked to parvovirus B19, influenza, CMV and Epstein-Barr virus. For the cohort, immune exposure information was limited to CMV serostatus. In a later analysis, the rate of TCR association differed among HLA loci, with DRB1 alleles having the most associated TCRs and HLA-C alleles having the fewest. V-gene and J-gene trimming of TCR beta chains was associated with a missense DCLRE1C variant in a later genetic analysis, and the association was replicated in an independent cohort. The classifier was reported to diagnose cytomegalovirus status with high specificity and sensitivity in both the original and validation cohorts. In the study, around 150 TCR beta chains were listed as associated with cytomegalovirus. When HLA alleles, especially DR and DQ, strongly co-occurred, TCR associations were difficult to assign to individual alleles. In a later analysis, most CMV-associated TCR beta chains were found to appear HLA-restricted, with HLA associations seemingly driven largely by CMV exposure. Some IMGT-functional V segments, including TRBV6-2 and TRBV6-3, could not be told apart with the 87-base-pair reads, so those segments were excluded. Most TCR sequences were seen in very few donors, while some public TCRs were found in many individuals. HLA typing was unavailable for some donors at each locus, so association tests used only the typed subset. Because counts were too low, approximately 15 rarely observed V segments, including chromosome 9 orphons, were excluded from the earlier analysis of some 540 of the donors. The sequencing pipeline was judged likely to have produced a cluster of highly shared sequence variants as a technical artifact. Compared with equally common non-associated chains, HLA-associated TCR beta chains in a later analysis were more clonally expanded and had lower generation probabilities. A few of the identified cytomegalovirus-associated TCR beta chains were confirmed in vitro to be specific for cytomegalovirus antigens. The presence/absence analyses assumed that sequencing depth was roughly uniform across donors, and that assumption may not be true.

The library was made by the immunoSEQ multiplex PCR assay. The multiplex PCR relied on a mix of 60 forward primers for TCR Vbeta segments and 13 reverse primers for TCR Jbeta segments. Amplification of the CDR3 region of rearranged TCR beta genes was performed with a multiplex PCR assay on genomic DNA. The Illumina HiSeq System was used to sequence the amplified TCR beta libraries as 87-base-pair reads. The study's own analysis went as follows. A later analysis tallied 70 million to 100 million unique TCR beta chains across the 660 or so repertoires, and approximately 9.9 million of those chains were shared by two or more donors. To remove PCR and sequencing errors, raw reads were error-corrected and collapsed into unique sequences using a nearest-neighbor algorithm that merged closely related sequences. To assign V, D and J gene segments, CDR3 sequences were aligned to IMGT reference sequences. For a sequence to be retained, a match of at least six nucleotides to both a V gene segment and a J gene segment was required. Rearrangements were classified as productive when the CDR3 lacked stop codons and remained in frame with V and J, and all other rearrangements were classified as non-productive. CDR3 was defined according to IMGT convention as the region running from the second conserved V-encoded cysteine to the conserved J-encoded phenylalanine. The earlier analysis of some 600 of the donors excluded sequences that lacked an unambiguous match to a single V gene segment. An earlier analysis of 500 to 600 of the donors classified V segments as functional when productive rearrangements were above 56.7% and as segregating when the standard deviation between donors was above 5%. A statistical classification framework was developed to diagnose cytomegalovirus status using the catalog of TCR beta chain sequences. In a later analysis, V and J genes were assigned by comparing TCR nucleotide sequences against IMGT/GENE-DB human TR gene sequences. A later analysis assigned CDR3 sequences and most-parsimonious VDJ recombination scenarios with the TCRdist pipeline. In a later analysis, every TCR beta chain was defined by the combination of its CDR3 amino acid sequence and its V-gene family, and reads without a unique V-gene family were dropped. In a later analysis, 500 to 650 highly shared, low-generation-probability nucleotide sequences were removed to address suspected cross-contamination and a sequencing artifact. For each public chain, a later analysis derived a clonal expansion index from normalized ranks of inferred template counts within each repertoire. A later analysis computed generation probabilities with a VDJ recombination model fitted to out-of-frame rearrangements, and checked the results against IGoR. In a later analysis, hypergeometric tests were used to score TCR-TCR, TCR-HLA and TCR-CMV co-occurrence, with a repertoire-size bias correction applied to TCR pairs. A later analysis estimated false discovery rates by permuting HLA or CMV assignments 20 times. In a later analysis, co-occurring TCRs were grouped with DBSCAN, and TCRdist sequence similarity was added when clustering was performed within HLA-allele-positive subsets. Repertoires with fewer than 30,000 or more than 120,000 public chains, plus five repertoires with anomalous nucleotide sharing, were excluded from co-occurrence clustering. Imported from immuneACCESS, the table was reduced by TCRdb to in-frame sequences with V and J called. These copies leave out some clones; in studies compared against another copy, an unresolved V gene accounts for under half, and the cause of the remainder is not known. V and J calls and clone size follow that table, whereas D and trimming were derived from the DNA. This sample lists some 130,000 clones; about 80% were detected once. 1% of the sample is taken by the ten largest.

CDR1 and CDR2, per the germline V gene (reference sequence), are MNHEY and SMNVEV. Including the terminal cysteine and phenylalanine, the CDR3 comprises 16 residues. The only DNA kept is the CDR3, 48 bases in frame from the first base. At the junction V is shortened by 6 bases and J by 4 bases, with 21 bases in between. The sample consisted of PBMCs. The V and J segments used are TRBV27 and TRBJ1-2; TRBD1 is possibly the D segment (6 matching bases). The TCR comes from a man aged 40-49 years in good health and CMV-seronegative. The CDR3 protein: CASSRSPDSGVYGYTF. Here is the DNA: TGTGCCAGCAGCCGCTCGCCGGACAGTGGAGTCTATGGCTACACCTTC.